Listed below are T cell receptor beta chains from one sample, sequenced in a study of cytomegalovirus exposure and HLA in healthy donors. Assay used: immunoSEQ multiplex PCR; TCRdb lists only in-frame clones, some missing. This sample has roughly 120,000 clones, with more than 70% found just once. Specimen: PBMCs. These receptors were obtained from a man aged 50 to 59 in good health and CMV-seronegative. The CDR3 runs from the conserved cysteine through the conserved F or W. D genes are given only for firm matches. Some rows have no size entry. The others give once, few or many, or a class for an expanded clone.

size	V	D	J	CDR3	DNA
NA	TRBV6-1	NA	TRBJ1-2	CASSESPNGYGYTF	TGTGCCAGCAGTGAGTCGCCGAACGGCTATGGCTACACCTTC
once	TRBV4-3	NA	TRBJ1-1	CASSPGTYERPEAFF	TGCGCCAGCAGCCCGGGGACATACGAACGCCCTGAAGCTTTCTTT
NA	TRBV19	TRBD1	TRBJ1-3	CASSITGVSGNTIYF	TGTGCCAGTAGTATCACAGGGGTCTCTGGAAACACCATATATTTT
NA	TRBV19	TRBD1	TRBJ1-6	CASSTWTGMNSPLHF	TGTGCCAGTAGTACCTGGACAGGGATGAATTCACCCCTCCACTTT
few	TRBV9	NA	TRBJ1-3	CASSETVGNTIYF	TGTGCCAGCAGCGAGACAGTTGGAAACACCATATATTTT
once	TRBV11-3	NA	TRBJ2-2	CASSLDPTGNTGELFF	TGTGCCAGCAGCTTAGATCCGACAGGGAACACCGGGGAGCTGTTTTTT
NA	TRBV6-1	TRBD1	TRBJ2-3	CASSVEGTVTDTQYF	TGTGCCAGCAGTGTTGAGGGGACAGTCACAGATACGCAGTATTTT
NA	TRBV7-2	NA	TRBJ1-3	CASSPSGGGSGNTIYF	TGTGCCAGCAGCCCCTCAGGTGGGGGGTCTGGAAACACCATATATTTT
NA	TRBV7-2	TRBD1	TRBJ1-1	CASSSRDRGLSRNTEAFF	TGTGCCAGCAGCTCCCGGGACAGGGGGCTGTCTAGGAACACTGAAGCTTTCTTT
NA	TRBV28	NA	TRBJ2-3	CASSTLRTDTQYF	TGTGCCAGCAGCACACTGCGGACAGATACGCAGTATTTT
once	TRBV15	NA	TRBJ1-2	CATSRGEASYGYTF	TGTGCCACCAGCAGAGGAGAAGCATCCTATGGCTACACCTTC
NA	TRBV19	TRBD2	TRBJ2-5	CASSIRTSGGAGETQYF	TGTGCCAGTAGTATTCGGACTAGCGGGGGGGCCGGGGAGACCCAGTACTTC
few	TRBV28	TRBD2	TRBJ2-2	CASSLFAGGITGELFF	TGTGCCAGCAGTTTATTTGCGGGGGGAATCACCGGGGAGCTGTTTTTT
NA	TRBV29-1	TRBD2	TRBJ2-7	CSVATSGVYEQYF	TGCAGCGTTGCGACTAGCGGAGTCTACGAGCAGTACTTC
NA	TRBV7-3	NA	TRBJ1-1	CASSFFSETEAFF	TGTGCCAGCAGCTTTTTTTCAGAAACTGAAGCTTTCTTT
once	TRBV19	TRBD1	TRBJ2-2	CASNPTGQGRAGELFF	TGTGCCAGTAACCCTACGGGACAGGGAAGAGCCGGGGAGCTGTTTTTT
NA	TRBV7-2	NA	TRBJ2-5	CASSLGDTTQETQYF	TGTGCCAGCAGCTTAGGGGACACAACTCAAGAGACCCAGTACTTC
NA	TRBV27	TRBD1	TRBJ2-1	CASSFYSGTGGNEQFF	TGTGCCAGCAGTTTTTACTCCGGGACAGGGGGGAATGAGCAGTTCTTC
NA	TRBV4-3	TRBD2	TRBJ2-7	CASSQGISGAYEQYF	TGCGCCAGCAGCCAAGGAATTAGCGGGGCCTACGAGCAGTACTTC
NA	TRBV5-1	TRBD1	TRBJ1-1	CASTMDGTGGVTEAFF	TGCGCCAGCACCATGGATGGGACAGGGGGAGTCACTGAAGCTTTCTTT
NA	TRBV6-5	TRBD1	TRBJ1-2	CASLDITDRLYGYTF	TGTGCCAGCCTGGATATTACGGACAGGCTTTATGGCTACACCTTC
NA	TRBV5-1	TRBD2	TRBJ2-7	CASSRLAGSSYEQYF	TGCGCCAGCAGCCGACTAGCGGGGTCCTCCTACGAGCAGTACTTC
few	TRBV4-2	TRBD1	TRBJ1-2	CASSQESGGGRTGAYGYTF	TGTGCCAGCAGCCAAGAAAGTGGGGGGGGACGGACAGGGGCCTATGGCTACACCTTC
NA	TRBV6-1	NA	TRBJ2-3	CASSDRVTDTQYF	TGTGCCAGCAGTGACAGGGTTACAGATACGCAGTATTTT
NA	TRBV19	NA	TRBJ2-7	CASSRQVPRGEQYF	TGTGCCAGTAGTAGACAGGTGCCGCGAGGGGAGCAGTACTTC
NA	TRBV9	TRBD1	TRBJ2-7	CASSVGTGAYEQYF	TGTGCCAGCAGCGTAGGGACAGGGGCGTACGAGCAGTACTTC
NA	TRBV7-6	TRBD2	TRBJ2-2	CASSPRNSGNTGELFF	TGTGCCAGCAGCCCCCGTAATAGCGGGAATACCGGGGAGCTGTTTTTT
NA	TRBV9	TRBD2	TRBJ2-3	CASSPAQRGGGTDTQYF	TGTGCCAGCAGCCCCGCCCAGCGGGGGGGCGGCACAGATACGCAGTATTTT
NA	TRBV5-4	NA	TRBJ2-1	CASSSNAGSSYNEQFF	TGTGCCAGCAGCAGTAACGCCGGGAGCTCCTACAATGAGCAGTTCTTC
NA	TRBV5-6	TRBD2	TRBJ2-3	CASSKGTSGVDTQYF	TGTGCCAGCAGCAAAGGGACTAGCGGGGTCGATACGCAGTATTTT
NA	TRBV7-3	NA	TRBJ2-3	CASSSTAPGNTQYF	TGTGCCAGCAGCTCGACTGCGCCAGGGAATACGCAGTATTTT
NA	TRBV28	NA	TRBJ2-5	CASSTQETQYF	TGTGCCAGCAGTACACAAGAGACCCAGTACTTC
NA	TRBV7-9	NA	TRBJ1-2	CASSLLLYGYTF	TGTGCCAGCAGCCTGCTCCTATATGGCTACACCTTC
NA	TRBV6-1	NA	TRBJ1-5	CASSEAPRTVKYQPQHF	TGTGCCAGCAGTGAAGCCCCTCGGACAGTAAAATATCAGCCCCAGCATTTT
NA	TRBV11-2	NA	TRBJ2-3	CASSRLRDTQYF	TGTGCCAGCAGCCGACTTAGGGATACGCAGTATTTT
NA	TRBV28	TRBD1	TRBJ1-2	CATCVTGVNYGYTF	TGTGCCACCTGCGTAACAGGGGTAAACTATGGCTACACCTTC
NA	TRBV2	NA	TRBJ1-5	CASSDRGNNQPQHF	TGTGCCAGCAGTGACCGGGGGAACAATCAGCCCCAGCATTTT
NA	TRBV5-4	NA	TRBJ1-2	CASSRQANYGYTF	TGTGCCAGCAGCCGACAGGCGAATTATGGCTACACCTTC
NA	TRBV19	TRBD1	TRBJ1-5	CASIDWSGQGTNQPQHF	TGTGCCAGTATAGACTGGTCCGGACAGGGCACAAATCAGCCCCAGCATTTT
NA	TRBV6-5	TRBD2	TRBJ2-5	CASEGRGGEGSTQYF	TGTGCCAGCGAGGGGCGGGGTGGGGAGGGTAGTACCCAGTACTTC
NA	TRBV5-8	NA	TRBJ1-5	CASSFESEQPQHF	TGTGCCAGCAGCTTCGAGAGTGAACAGCCCCAGCATTTT
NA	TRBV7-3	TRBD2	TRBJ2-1	CASTHGSGSGNEQFF	TGTGCCAGCACCCACGGTAGCGGGTCTGGTAATGAGCAGTTCTTC
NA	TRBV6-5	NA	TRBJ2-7	CASSTGHGSYEQYF	TGTGCCAGCAGTACGGGACACGGCTCCTACGAGCAGTACTTC
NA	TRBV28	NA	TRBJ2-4	CASSRGKNIQYF	TGTGCCAGCAGTCGGGGAAAAAACATTCAGTACTTC
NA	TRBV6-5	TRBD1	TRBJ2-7	CASSRDRDSYEQYF	TGTGCCAGCAGCCGGGACAGGGACTCCTACGAGCAGTACTTC
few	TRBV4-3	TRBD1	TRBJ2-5	CASSHATGQETQYF	TGCGCCAGCAGCCATGCGACAGGGCAAGAGACCCAGTACTTC
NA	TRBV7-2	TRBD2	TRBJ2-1	CASSLAATSGSYNEQFF	TGTGCCAGCAGCTTAGCGGCTACTAGCGGCTCCTACAATGAGCAGTTCTTC
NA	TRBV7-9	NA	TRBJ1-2	CASSLVASYGYTF	TGTGCCAGCAGCTTGGTAGCTAGCTATGGCTACACCTTC
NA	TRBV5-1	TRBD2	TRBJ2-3	CASSGTAGDQTQYF	TGCGCCAGCAGCGGCACAGCGGGAGATCAGACGCAGTATTTT
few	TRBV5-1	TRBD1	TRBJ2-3	CASSSGTVGDTQYF	TGCGCCAGCAGCTCCGGGACAGTAGGTGATACGCAGTATTTT